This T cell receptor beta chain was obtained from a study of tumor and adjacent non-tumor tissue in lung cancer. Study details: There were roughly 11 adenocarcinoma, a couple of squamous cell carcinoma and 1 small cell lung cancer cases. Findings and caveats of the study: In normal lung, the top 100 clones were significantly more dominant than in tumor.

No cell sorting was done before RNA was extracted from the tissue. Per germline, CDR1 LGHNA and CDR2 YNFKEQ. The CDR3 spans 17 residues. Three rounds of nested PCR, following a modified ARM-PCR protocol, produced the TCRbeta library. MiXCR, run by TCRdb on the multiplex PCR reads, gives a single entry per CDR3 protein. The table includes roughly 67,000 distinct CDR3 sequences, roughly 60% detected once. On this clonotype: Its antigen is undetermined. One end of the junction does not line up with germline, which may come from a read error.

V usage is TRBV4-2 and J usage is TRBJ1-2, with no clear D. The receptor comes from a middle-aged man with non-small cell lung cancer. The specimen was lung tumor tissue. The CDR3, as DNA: TGTGCCAGCAGCCAAGATGGAGCGCCAGGACGGGTCTATGGCTGCACCTTC. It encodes CASSQDGAPGRVYGCTF.